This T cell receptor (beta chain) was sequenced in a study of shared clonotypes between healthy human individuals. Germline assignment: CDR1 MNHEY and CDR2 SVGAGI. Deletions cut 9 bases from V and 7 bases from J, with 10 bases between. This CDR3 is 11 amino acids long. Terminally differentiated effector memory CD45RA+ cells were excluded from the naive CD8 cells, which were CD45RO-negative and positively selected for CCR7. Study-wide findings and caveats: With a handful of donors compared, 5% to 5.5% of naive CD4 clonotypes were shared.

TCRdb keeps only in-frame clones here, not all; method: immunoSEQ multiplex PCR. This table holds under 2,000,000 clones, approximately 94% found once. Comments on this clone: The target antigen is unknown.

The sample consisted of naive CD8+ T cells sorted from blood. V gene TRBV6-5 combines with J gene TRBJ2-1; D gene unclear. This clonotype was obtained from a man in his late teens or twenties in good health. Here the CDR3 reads CASGYMNEQFF. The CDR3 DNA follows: TGTGCCAGTGGGTATATGAATGAGCAGTTCTTC.